This T cell receptor beta chain was sequenced in a study of blood T cells in healthy people across ages. General study findings and limits: Estimates drawn from one million T cells were deemed to understate diversity. Higher diversity and more naive CD4+ cells were features of long-lived donors, compared to aged donors.

The second PCR ran roughly 6 to 11 cycles with a sample-barcoded 5' primer and J-beta primers. MiXCR, applied by TCRdb to the 5' RACE reads, yields one record per CDR3 protein. The sample consists of 800,000 to 950,000 distinct CDR3 sequences, 48% of them appearing once. This clonotype was seen a handful of times. Its antigen is currently unknown. This TCR was sampled from a man between 25 and 39 years old in good health. The sample taken for sequencing was blood.

In DNA form, the CDR3 reads TGTGCCAGCAGCCCTTCGGAGTCAACTAATGAAAAACTGTTTTTT. Translating it yields CASSPSESTNEKLFF. The chain couples TRBV7-2 to TRBJ1-4, with D hard to call. Germline-derived CDR1 and CDR2 are SGHTA and FQGNSA. The CDR3 runs to 15 residues. The ends were cut back, 5 bases at V and 0 bases at J, with 10 bases in the middle.